This T cell receptor (beta chain) was documented in a study of Ad26.COV2.S vaccination and SARS-CoV-2 variants. Findings of the study overall: Responses of T cells in total may have been underestimated by the TCR breadth and depth analyses. Once vaccination had occurred, spike-specific CD8+ and CD4+ T cell responses reportedly showed substantial breadth.

Treatment specified: roughly 19 received Ad26.COV2.S at low or high dose, single or two shots; about 5 received placebo; per-sample allocation not given. Sampling was done on day 63 after the first vaccine or placebo injection. An 18-55-year-old adult in Boston served as donor. Produced via immunoSEQ multiplex PCR; TCRdb's table is partial and in-frame only. The sample has about 350,000 clones, about 88% seen once; the top ten hold around 5.8%. In its sample, this clone was seen a few times. No antigen is known for it. Germline V lookup: CDR1 ENHRY, CDR2 SYGVKD. With V trimmed by 7 bases and J by 7 bases, 11 bases remained unmatched. This CDR3 is 14 amino acids long.

This receptor was identified in a person aged 18 to 65 who received the Ad26.COV2.S COVID-19 vaccine or a placebo. V is TRBV10-3 and J is TRBJ2-7, with 9 bases matching TRBD1. Sequences were derived from peripheral blood, sampled in a trial of Ad26.COV2.S vaccine versus placebo. Written as DNA, the CDR3 is TGTGCCATCACCGACCGACAGGGGGTGAGGGAGCAGTACTTC. Translation: CAITDRQGVREQYF.